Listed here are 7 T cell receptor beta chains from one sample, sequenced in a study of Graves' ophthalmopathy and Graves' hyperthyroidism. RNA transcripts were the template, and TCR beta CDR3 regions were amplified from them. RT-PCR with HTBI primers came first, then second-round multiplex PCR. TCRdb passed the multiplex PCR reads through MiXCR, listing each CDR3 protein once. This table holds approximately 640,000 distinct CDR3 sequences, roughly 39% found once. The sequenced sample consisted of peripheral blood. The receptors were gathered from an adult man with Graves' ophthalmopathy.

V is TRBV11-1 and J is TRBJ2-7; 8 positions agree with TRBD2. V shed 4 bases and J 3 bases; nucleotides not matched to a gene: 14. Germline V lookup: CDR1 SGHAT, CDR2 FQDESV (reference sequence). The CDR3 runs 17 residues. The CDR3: CASSWAPGLDYNYEQYF. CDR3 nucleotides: TGTGCCAGCAGCTGGGCCCCGGGACTAGACTATAACTACGAGCAGTACTTC.

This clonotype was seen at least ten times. The CDR3 DNA follows: TGCAGCGTTTGGGACACGTACTATGGCTACACCTTC. Amino acid sequence: CSVWDTYYGYTF. The chain recombines TRBV29-1 with TRBJ1-2; weak D call: TRBD1 (6 bases). V gave up 5 bases and J gave up 3 bases, with 10 bases separating them. The CDR3 has 12 amino acids. The germline gives CDR1 SQVTM, CDR2 ANQGSEA.

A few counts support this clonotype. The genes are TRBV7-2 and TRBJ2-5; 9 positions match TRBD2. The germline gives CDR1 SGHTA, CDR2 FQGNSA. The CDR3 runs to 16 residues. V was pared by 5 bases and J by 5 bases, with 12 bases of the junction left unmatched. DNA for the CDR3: TGTGCCAGCAGCCTAGGGGTAGCGGGAGAGGGGGAGACCCAGTACTTC. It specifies CASSLGVAGEGETQYF.

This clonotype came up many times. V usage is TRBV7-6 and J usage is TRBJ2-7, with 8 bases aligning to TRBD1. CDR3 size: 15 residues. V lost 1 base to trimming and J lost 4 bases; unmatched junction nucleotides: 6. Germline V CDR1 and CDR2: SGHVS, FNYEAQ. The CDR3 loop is CASSLGGTGKYEQYF. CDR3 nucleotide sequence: TGTGCCAGCAGCTTAGGTGGGACAGGAAAATACGAGCAGTACTTC.

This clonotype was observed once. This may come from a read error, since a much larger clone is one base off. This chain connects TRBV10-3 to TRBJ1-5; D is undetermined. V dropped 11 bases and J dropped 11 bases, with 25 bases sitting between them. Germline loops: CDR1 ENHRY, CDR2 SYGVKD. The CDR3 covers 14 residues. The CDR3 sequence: CAGSYSDGQESQHF. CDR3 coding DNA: TGTGCCGGCAGTTACTCGGACGGGCAGGAGTCCCAGCATTTT.

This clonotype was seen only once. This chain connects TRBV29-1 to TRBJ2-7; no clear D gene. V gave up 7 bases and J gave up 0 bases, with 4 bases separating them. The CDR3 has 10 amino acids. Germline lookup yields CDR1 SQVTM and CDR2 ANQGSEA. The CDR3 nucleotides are TGCAGCGGGGGCTCCTACGAGCAGTACTTC. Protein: CSGGSYEQYF.

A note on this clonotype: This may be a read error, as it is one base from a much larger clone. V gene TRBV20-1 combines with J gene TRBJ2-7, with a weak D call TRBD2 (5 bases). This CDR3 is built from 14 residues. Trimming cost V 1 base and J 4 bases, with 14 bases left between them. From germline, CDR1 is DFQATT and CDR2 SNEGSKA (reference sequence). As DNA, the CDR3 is TGCAGTGCTAGAGTGGGAGACGGTCTTTACGAGCAGTACTTC. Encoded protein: CSARVGDGLYEQYF.